The next 8 T cell receptor beta chains were all read from a single sample in a study of blood T cell repertoires in COVID-19. Clones were read by immunoSEQ multiplex PCR, and TCRdb kept only the in-frame ones, dropping some. The sample records approximately 110,000 clones, over 80% being singletons. Sequenced material: peripheral blood. These receptors were collected from a woman in her forties or fifties with acute or convalescent COVID-19.

This chain uses TRBV2 with TRBJ2-1; no definite D call. Trimming pared 4 bases from V and 9 bases from J, leaving 4 bases between. This CDR3 comprises 10 residues. The V gene's germline CDR1 is SNHLY and CDR2 FYNNEI. The DNA for the CDR3 is TGTGCCAGCAGTGTTCGTGAGCAGTTCTTC. This gives the protein CASSVREQFF.

This chain connects TRBV10-3 to TRBJ2-3; TRBD1 is a possible D gene (6 bases). There are 20 residues in the CDR3. The germline V and J ends were trimmed by 0 bases and 0 bases, with 22 bases remaining between them. CDR1 and CDR2 (germline): ENHRY, SYGVKD. In nucleotides, the CDR3 is TGTGCCATCAGTGAGTCGATAGGGGGTTCGGCACGGCCTAGCACAGATACGCAGTATTTT. It codes for CAISESIGGSARPSTDTQYF.

The CDR3 here is CASTSGTDYYGYTF. The CDR3 region has the DNA TGTGCCAGCACCTCCGGGACAGACTACTATGGCTACACCTTC. The V and J genes are TRBV19 and TRBJ1-2, with 7 bases matching TRBD1. Germline CDR1 is LNHDA and CDR2 is SQIVND (reference sequence). Losses at the gene ends were 9 bases for V and 3 bases for J; bases not matched to a gene: 10. CDR3 length: 14 residues.

This chain uses TRBV28 with TRBJ2-7, with TRBD1 matching over 7 bases. From germline, CDR1 is MDHEN and CDR2 SYDVKM. The length of the CDR3 is 14 residues. Losses at the gene ends were 4 bases for V and 5 bases for J; bases not matched to a gene: 8. This CDR3 is CASSSTGTYDEQYF. Written as DNA, the CDR3 is TGTGCCAGCAGTTCGACAGGGACCTACGACGAGCAGTACTTC.

The gene calls are TRBV6-6 and TRBJ1-3, with D perhaps matching TRBD1 (5 bases). The CDR3 covers 13 residues. V was clipped by 4 bases and J by 3 bases, with 7 bases between them. Germline values: CDR1 MNHNY, CDR2 SVGAGI (reference sequence). CDR3 DNA: TGTGCCAGCAGTTCAGGGAATGGAAACACCATATATTTT. As protein: CASSSGNGNTIYF.

The rearrangement joins TRBV7-3 to TRBJ2-1, with TRBD2 matching 7 bases. Germline CDR1 and CDR2: SGHTA and FQGTGA. With 3 bases clipped from V and 5 bases from J, the junction kept 10 bases outside the gene matches. The CDR3 is 16 amino acids. The CDR3 reads CASSFKTSPPDNEQFF. CDR3 nucleotides: TGTGCCAGCAGCTTTAAGACTAGCCCCCCCGACAATGAGCAGTTCTTC.

This sequence joins TRBV3-1 (or the pseudogene TRBV3-2) and TRBJ1-4, with 10 bases aligning to TRBD1. From germline, CDR1 is LGHDT and CDR2 YNNKEL (reference sequence). The CDR3 has 14 amino acids. Trimming removed 4 bases from V and 7 bases from J; junction bases left unmatched: 3. The CDR3 nucleotides read TGTGCCAGCAGCCTAGACAGGGGGCTTGAAAAACTGTTTTTT. Translating gives CASSLDRGLEKLFF.

The chain joins TRBV6-1 to TRBJ2-1; 8 nucleotides agree with TRBD2. The CDR3 extends over 14 amino acids. The germline CDR1 and CDR2 sequences are MNHNS and SASEGT. With V trimmed by 1 base and J by 5 bases, 1 base remained unmatched. CDR3 bases: TGTGCCAGCAGTGAAGAGGGACTAGACAATGAGCAGTTCTTC. This sequence encodes CASSEEGLDNEQFF.